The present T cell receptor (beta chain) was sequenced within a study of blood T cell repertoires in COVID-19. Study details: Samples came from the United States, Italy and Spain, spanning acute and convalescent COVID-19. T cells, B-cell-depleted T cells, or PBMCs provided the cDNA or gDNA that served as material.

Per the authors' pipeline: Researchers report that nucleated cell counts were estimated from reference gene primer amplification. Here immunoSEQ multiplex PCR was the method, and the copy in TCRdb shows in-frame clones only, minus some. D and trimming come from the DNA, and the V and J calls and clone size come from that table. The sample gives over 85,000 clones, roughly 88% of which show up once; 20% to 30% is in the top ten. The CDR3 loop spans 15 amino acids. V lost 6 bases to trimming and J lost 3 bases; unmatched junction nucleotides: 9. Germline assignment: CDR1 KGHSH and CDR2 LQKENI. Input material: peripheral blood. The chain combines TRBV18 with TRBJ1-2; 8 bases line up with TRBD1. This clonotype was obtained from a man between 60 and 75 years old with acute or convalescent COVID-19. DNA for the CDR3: TGTGCCAGCTCCCCATTTACGACAGGGGACTATGGCTACACCTTC. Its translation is CASSPFTTGDYGYTF. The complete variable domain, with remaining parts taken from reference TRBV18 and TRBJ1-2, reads NAGVMQNPRHLVRRRGQEARLRCSPMKGHSHVYWYRQLPEEGLKFMVYLQKENIIDESGMPKERFSAEFPKEGPSILRIQQVVRGDSAAYFCASSPFTTGDYGYTFGSGTRLTVV.